These 16 T cell receptor beta chains originate from one sample sequenced in a study of blood T cell repertoires in COVID-19. Measured with immunoSEQ multiplex PCR; TCRdb has only the in-frame clones, and not every one. Among approximately 250,000 clones listed, approximately 90% were seen once. The sequenced sample was PBMCs or T cells enriched from blood (not recorded which). The receptors shown here come from a man aged 35 to 55 who had been exposed to COVID-19.

The chain employs TRBV2 and TRBJ1-2; D gene ambiguous. The CDR3 has 15 residues. Looked up from germline, CDR1 is SNHLY and CDR2 is FYNNEI. Trimming cost V 5 bases and J 7 bases, with 20 bases left between them. The CDR3, as DNA: TGTGCCAGCAGTTCCGAGGGATCCCGGTGGGTTGGCTACACCTTC. Translation gives CASSSEGSRWVGYTF.

This clone was seen a single time. The V and J genes are TRBV4-1 and TRBJ1-5, with a possible D match to TRBD1 (5 bases). CDR1 and CDR2 from the germline V gene are MGHRA and YSYEKL. Trimming left V 4 bases short and J 6 bases short, with 10 bases between. The CDR3 has 13 residues. CDR3 nucleotides: TGCGCCAGCAGCCCACCGGGGGTTCAGCCCCAGCATTTT. Protein product: CASSPPGVQPQHF.

This chain joins TRBV2 and TRBJ1-4, with 8 positions matching TRBD1. CDR3 length equals 14 residues. The germline CDR1 and CDR2 sequences are SNHLY and FYNNEI. J lost 8 bases, V lost 6 bases, and 8 bases had no gene match. This CDR3 is CASRGQGRREKLFF. As DNA, the CDR3 is TGTGCCAGCAGAGGACAGGGTCGGAGGGAAAAACTGTTTTTT. Complete variable domain (other parts from reference TRBV2 and TRBJ1-4): EPEVTQTPSHQVTQMGQEVILRCVPISNHLYFYWYRQILGQKVEFLVSFYNNEISEKSEIFDDQFSVERPDGSNFTLKIRSTKLEDSAMYFCASRGQGRREKLFFGSGTQLSVL.

The rearrangement uses TRBV5-5 and TRBJ1-1; D is uncertain. Germline CDR1 SGHKS, CDR2 YYEKEE (reference sequence). This CDR3 comprises 14 residues. The V gene lost 2 bases and the J gene lost 5 bases, with 13 bases spanning the gap. In DNA, the CDR3 is TGTGCCAGCAGCTTCGGGGTCCCAGGTACTGAAGCTTTCTTT. It is translated as CASSFGVPGTEAFF.

This chain joins TRBV2 and TRBJ1-6; no clear D gene. This CDR3 has 15 amino acids. V lost 2 bases to trimming and J lost 0 bases, with 5 bases between them. Germline V lookup: CDR1 SNHLY, CDR2 FYNNEI. CDR3 protein: CASSERSSYNSPLHF. The CDR3 DNA reads as TGTGCCAGCAGTGAAAGGAGCTCCTATAATTCACCCCTCCACTTT. Full variable domain (remainder filled in from reference TRBV2 and TRBJ1-6): EPEVTQTPSHQVTQMGQEVILRCVPISNHLYFYWYRQILGQKVEFLVSFYNNEISEKSEIFDDQFSVERPDGSNFTLKIRSTKLEDSAMYFCASSERSSYNSPLHFGNGTRLTVT.

The J gene is TRBJ1-2, the V gene TRBV10-2; tentatively, D is TRBD1 (6 bases). Germline V lookup: CDR1 WSHSY, CDR2 SAAADI. The CDR3 runs 13 residues. V was trimmed by 7 bases and J by 5 bases, leaving 14 bases between them. The CDR3 reads CASTPLGQYGYTF. The DNA of the CDR3 is TGCGCCAGCACCCCCCTAGGACAGTATGGCTACACCTTC.

There are a few counts of this clone. The chain carries TRBV7-9 and TRBJ2-2; D remains unclear. V lost 1 base to trimming and J lost 0 bases, with 6 bases between them. This CDR3 is 15 amino acids long. Germline CDR1 reads SEHNR; CDR2 reads FQNEAQ (reference sequence). The CDR3 DNA reads TGTGCCAGCAGCTTAGGTCAGACGAACACCGGGGAGCTGTTTTTT. This translates into CASSLGQTNTGELFF.

The J gene is TRBJ1-1, the V gene TRBV4-1, with D possibly being TRBD1 (5 bases). The CDR3 is 15 residues long. The germline V gene encodes CDR1 MGHRA and CDR2 YSYEKL. V was clipped by 0 bases and J by 4 bases, with 12 bases between them. CDR3 in amino acids: CASSQDLGASTEAFF. In DNA form, the CDR3 reads TGCGCCAGCAGCCAAGATTTAGGGGCGAGCACTGAAGCTTTCTTT.

The chain employs TRBV9 and TRBJ2-3, with 13 bases matching TRBD2. The CDR3 sequence is 15 residues long. Germline-derived CDR1 and CDR2 are SGDLS and YYNGEE. J was trimmed by 5 bases and V by 0 bases; bases with no gene match: 0. CDR3: CASSVGTSGRDTQYF. DNA of the CDR3: TGTGCCAGCAGCGTAGGGACTAGCGGGAGAGATACGCAGTATTTT.

To note about this clone: The germline gene is not matched at one end of the junction; a read error may be the cause. V is TRBV19 and J is TRBJ2-1; 8 nucleotides match TRBD1. The CDR3 length is 17 residues. CDR1 LNHDA and CDR2 SQIVND come from the germline V gene (reference sequence). The CDR3 spells CASSLDRGSSSYNEQFF. The CDR3, as DNA: TGTGCCAGTAGTTTAGACAGGGGTTCCAGCTCCTACAATGAGCAGTTCTTC. The full variable domain, in which reference TRBV19 and TRBJ2-1 provide the parts outside the CDR3, is DGGITQSPKYLFRKEGQNVTLSCEQNLNHDAMYWYRQDPGQGLRLIYYSQIVNDFQKGDIAEGYSVSREKKESFPLTVTSAQKNPTAFYLCASSLDRGSSSYNEQFFGPGTRLTVL.

This clone appeared a few times. As DNA, the CDR3 is TGTGCCAGCAGCTCCTCCAGGACAGGGCCCTACGAGCAGTACTTC. Encoded protein: CASSSSRTGPYEQYF. The chain carries TRBV7-9 and TRBJ2-7, with 8 bases identical to TRBD1. The CDR3 runs to 15 residues. J lost 2 bases, V lost 4 bases, and 7 bases had no gene match. Per germline, CDR1 SEHNR and CDR2 FQNEAQ (reference sequence).

The V gene is TRBV28, the J gene TRBJ1-2; D may be TRBD1 (6 bases). CDR3 length: 15 residues. V gave up 6 bases and J gave up 1 base, with 15 bases separating them. CDR1 is MDHEN, CDR2 SYDVKM, per germline. The CDR3: CASRPQGILNYGYTF. CDR3 DNA: TGTGCCAGCAGACCACAGGGCATACTTAACTATGGCTACACCTTC.

The J gene is TRBJ2-7, the V gene TRBV2; 9 bases map to TRBD1. The V gene end was trimmed by 6 bases and the J gene end by 6 bases; junction bases not matched to a gene: 3. The length of the CDR3 is 12 residues. The germline V gene encodes CDR1 SNHLY and CDR2 FYNNEI. Here the CDR3 reads CASRTDRGEQYF. DNA for the CDR3: TGTGCCAGCAGGACGGACAGGGGCGAGCAGTACTTC.

The V call is TRBV6-1, the J call TRBJ2-7; TRBD2 aligns across 7 bases. The CDR3 has 15 amino acids. Germline CDR1 MNHNS, CDR2 SASEGT. Trimming at V came to 1 base and at J to 3 bases, leaving 6 bases not matched to a gene. This chain's CDR3 is CASSEESGEDYEQYF. CDR3 coding DNA: TGTGCCAGCAGTGAAGAGAGCGGGGAAGACTACGAGCAGTACTTC.

V usage is TRBV9 and J usage is TRBJ2-1; 7 positions agree with TRBD2. The V and J ends lost 7 bases and 8 bases, in that order; junction bases with no gene match: 18. Germline assignment: CDR1 SGDLS and CDR2 YYNGEE. This CDR3 has 16 residues. CDR3 bases: TGTGCCAGCGTCGTAGGAGCTAGCGGCCCGTCCCATGAGCAGTTCTTC. Translating gives CASVVGASGPSHEQFF.

The chain has TRBV7-6 and TRBJ2-7, with 7 bases that match TRBD1. Germline values: CDR1 SGHVS, CDR2 FNYEAQ. This CDR3 spans 14 amino acids. The ends lost 4 bases at V and 3 bases at J; junction bases unmatched: 6. The DNA for the CDR3 is TGTGCCAGCAGCTATCGACAGGGTGACTACGAGCAGTACTTC. Residues: CASSYRQGDYEQYF.